This T cell receptor beta chain appears in the sequencing data of a study of T cell clonality in common variable immunodeficiency. This clone occurred many times. Its specificity is unknown. The DNA ends 3 residues before the CDR3 does, and the rest of the CDR3 is filled in from the germline J gene. The method was immunoSEQ multiplex PCR; TCRdb's version includes in-frame clones alone and lacks a portion of them. In total the sample includes fewer than 75,000 clones, none of them seen once. CDR3 length: 15 amino acids. The germline V gene has CDR1 SGHRS and CDR2 YFSETQ. V was pared by 5 bases and J by 0 bases, with 4 bases of the junction left unmatched. Findings and limits, study-wide: T cell subpopulation sequencing would be needed to explain CVID clonality. Reportedly, TCR beta sequences from common variable immunodeficiency showed fewer deletions and N-nucleotide insertions.

This rearrangement joins TRBV5-1 to TRBJ2-1, with 8 bases aligning to TRBD1. This TCR was recovered from a person aged 18-69 years in good health. The sequenced sample was peripheral blood mononuclear cells. The CDR3 bases that were read are TGCGCCAGCAGTTCCACAGGGGGCTCCTACAATGAG. Its protein product is CASSSTGGSYNE. The whole CDR3 protein is CASSSTGGSYNEQFF.